Listed here are 30 T cell receptor beta chains from one sample, sequenced in a study of T cells of healthy individuals. TCRdb analysed the 5' RACE reads with MiXCR anew, one entry per CDR3 protein. This table holds about 53,000 distinct CDR3 sequences, around 15% found once. These receptor sequences come from a human donor in good health.

The rearrangement links TRBV5-1 to TRBJ2-3, with TRBD1 as a possible D gene (6 bases). Germline loops: CDR1 SGHRS, CDR2 YFSETQ. V was cut by 4 bases and J by 1 base, with 16 bases left in between. This CDR3 has 16 residues. This CDR3 is CASSQGSRGGTDTQYF. CDR3 nucleotide sequence: TGCGCCAGCAGCCAAGGGTCCAGGGGAGGCACAGATACGCAGTATTTT.

As to this clonotype: At one end the junction does not follow the germline gene, possibly because of a read error. The chain joins TRBV6-5 to TRBJ2-5; 12 bases are a match to TRBD2. From germline, CDR1 is MNHEY and CDR2 SVGAGI. The CDR3 covers 15 residues. CDR3 in amino acids: CASSYQLAGGETKYF. CDR3 coding DNA: TGTGCCAGCAGTTACCAACTAGCGGGGGGAGAGACCAAGTACTTC.

This clonotype was detected many times. The genes are TRBV6-5 and TRBJ2-1; 16 nucleotides agree with TRBD2. After removal of 2 bases from V and 7 bases from J, the junction contained 11 bases not matched to a gene. CDR1 MNHEY and CDR2 SVGAGI come from the germline V gene. CDR3 length: 19 amino acids. DNA of the CDR3: TGTGCCAGCAGTTACCCCGGGACTAGCGGGGGGGGGCAGGGGAATGAGCAGTTCTTC. This encodes CASSYPGTSGGGQGNEQFF.

The table lists this clonotype with many counts. This chain connects TRBV4-3 to TRBJ1-2; tentatively, D is TRBD1 (6 bases). V was pared by 2 bases and J by 6 bases, with 16 bases between. Germline lookup yields CDR1 LGHNA and CDR2 YSLEER. CDR3 length: 15 amino acids. CDR3: CASSQRGVGVDGYTF. The CDR3 DNA is TGCGCCAGCAGCCAAAGGGGGGTGGGAGTGGATGGCTACACCTTC.

This clonotype has more than one count but fewer than ten. The rearrangement links TRBV20-1 to TRBJ2-2; D is possibly TRBD1 (5 bases). This CDR3 contains 15 residues. V was shortened by 1 base and J by 4 bases, with 13 bases between the two germline ends. CDR1 DFQATT and CDR2 SNEGSKA come from the germline V gene (reference sequence). The CDR3 spells CSARGGLGSTGELFF. As DNA, the CDR3 is TGCAGTGCTAGAGGGGGCTTGGGCTCCACCGGGGAGCTGTTTTTT.

This chain links TRBV10-3 with TRBJ1-6, with a weak D call TRBD1 (5 bases). This CDR3 is 17 amino acids long. CDR1 ENHRY and CDR2 SYGVKD come from the germline V gene. Trimming pared 0 bases from V and 14 bases from J, leaving 23 bases between. The CDR3 spells CAISESQLDGLGGALHF. CDR3 DNA: TGTGCCATCAGTGAGTCTCAGTTGGACGGCCTCGGGGGGGCCCTCCACTTT.

This clonotype has only a few counts. The CDR3 DNA follows: TGTGCCAGCAGTTACTACGGCAGGGGGAACACTGAAGCTTTCTTT. Residues: CASSYYGRGNTEAFF. The chain couples TRBV6-5 to TRBJ1-1; TRBD1 might be the D (6 bases). The CDR3 consists of 15 residues. In germline, CDR1 is MNHEY, CDR2 SVGAGI. V lost 1 base and J 1 base, leaving 10 bases between the germline ends.

The chain has TRBV29-1 and TRBJ1-5; possibly TRBD1 for D (5 bases). The CDR3 sequence is 13 residues long. CDR1 SQVTM and CDR2 ANQGSEA come from the germline V gene. Deletions cut 6 bases from V and 7 bases from J, with 16 bases between. The CDR3 protein is CSVTAGAGQPQHF. DNA for the CDR3: TGCAGCGTGACCGCCGGGGCGGGACAGCCCCAGCATTTT.

The sample holds many counts of this clonotype. The V call is TRBV7-2, the J call TRBJ1-6; possible D gene TRBD1, 6 bases. Germline loops: CDR1 SGHTA, CDR2 FQGNSA. V was trimmed by 1 base and J by 9 bases, leaving 7 bases between them. The CDR3 length is 13 residues. The CDR3 nucleotides read TGTGCCAGCAGCTTAGACAGGGCTTCACCCCTCCACTTT. This gives the protein CASSLDRASPLHF. Filled out from reference TRBV7-2 and TRBJ1-6, the complete variable domain reads GAGVSQSPSNKVTEKGKDVELRCDPISGHTALYWYRQSLGQGLEFLIYFQGNSAPDKSGLPSDRFSAERTGGSVSTLTIQRTQQEDSAVYLCASSLDRASPLHFGNGTRLTVT.

The genes are TRBV6-6 and TRBJ1-6; 7 bases are a match to TRBD1. CDR1 is MNHNY, CDR2 SVGAGI, per germline (reference sequence). The V gene end was trimmed by 8 bases and the J gene end by 10 bases; junction bases not matched to a gene: 8. This CDR3 region has 13 residues. This CDR3 is CASVRQGSSPLHF. CDR3 nucleotide sequence: TGTGCCAGCGTCAGACAGGGTTCCTCACCCCTCCACTTT.

The rearrangement links TRBV21-1 to TRBJ2-2; TRBD2, the table's D call, was not compared with the DNA. TRBV21-1 is noted as a pseudogene. The CDR3 covers 15 residues. CDR3 residues: CASSLAGGNTGELFF. The CDR3 region has the DNA TGTGCCAGCAGTCTGGCGGGAGGAAACACCGGGGAGCTGTTTTTT.

This rearrangement joins TRBV5-6 to TRBJ2-7, with D hard to call. Trimming shortened V by 3 bases and J by 1 base, and 8 bases separated the two germline ends. This CDR3 is built from 13 residues. Germline assignment: CDR1 SGHDT and CDR2 YYEEEE. CDR3 region: CASSWTQSYEQYF. In DNA form, the CDR3 reads TGTGCCAGCAGCTGGACCCAATCCTACGAGCAGTACTTC.

Comment on this clonotype: This may arise from a read error, as a much more abundant clone is one base away. The chain combines TRBV20-1 with TRBJ2-7, with D possibly being TRBD2 (5 bases). V was trimmed by 3 bases and J by 4 bases, leaving 13 bases between them. Germline CDR1 DFQATT, CDR2 SNEGSKA (reference sequence). This CDR3 has 13 amino acids. In DNA form, the CDR3 reads TGCAGTGCTAGGATGGGAGAGAGGTACGAGCAGTACTTC. It specifies CSARMGERYEQYF.

Only a few counts were recorded for this clonotype. V usage is TRBV29-1 and J usage is TRBJ2-7; 7 bases agree with TRBD2. From germline, CDR1 is SQVTM and CDR2 ANQGSEA. The CDR3 has 13 residues. V dropped 5 bases and J dropped 3; count of bases not matched to a gene: 7. The DNA of the CDR3 is TGCAGCGTTAGTGGGGGGGGATACTACGAGCAGTACTTC. This encodes CSVSGGGYYEQYF.

This clonotype has only a few counts. J is TRBJ2-3 and V is TRBV28; 13 bases match TRBD2. The CDR3 runs to 16 residues. With V trimmed by 6 bases and J by 2 bases, 5 bases remained unmatched. Germline V lookup: CDR1 MDHEN, CDR2 SYDVKM. The CDR3 DNA is TGTGCCAGCAGGGTAACTAGCGGGAGGGTCACAGATACGCAGTATTTT. This sequence encodes CASRVTSGRVTDTQYF. The full variable domain, completed using reference TRBV28 and TRBJ2-3, is DVKVTQSSRYLVKRTGEKVFLECVQDMDHENMFWYRQDPGLGLRLIYFSYDVKMKEKGDIPEGYSVSREKKERFSLILESASTNQTSMYLCASRVTSGRVTDTQYFGPGTRLTVL.

This clonotype was seen ten or more times. The CDR3 nucleotides are TGTGCCAGCACACGGAGGGGGTGGAGCACTGAAGCTTTCTTT. Translation gives CASTRRGWSTEAFF. The V gene is TRBV6-5, the J gene TRBJ1-1; possibly TRBD1 for D (6 bases). V was clipped by 7 bases and J by 4 bases, with 16 bases between them. Germline loops: CDR1 MNHEY, CDR2 SVGAGI. The CDR3 sequence is 14 residues long.

A single count supports this clonotype. The chain joins TRBV20-1 to TRBJ2-7, with D perhaps matching TRBD1 or TRBD2 (6 bases each). There are 13 residues in the CDR3. In germline, CDR1 is DFQATT, CDR2 SNEGSKA (reference sequence). Trimming shortened V by 3 bases and J by 2 bases, and 11 bases separated the two germline ends. The DNA of the CDR3 is TGCAGTGCTAGCGGGAGACAGGCCTACGAGCAGTACTTC. Translated, it gives CSASGRQAYEQYF.

V is TRBV2 and J is TRBJ2-5, with a weak D call TRBD1 (7 bases). Deletions cut 9 bases from V and 4 bases from J, with 24 bases between. Germline V gene sequence: CDR1 SNHLY, CDR2 FYNNEI. There are 16 residues in the CDR3. In DNA, the CDR3 is TGTGCCAGTAAAGACTTTGCGGCAGGGGGAGGAGAGACCCAGTACTTC. Translated: CASKDFAAGGGETQYF.

This clonotype was seen a handful of times. The V and J genes are TRBV4-1 and TRBJ2-7; TRBD1 might be the D (5 bases). V shed 1 base and J shed 6 bases, with 10 bases lying between them. In germline, CDR1 is MGHRA, CDR2 YSYEKL. The CDR3 contains 13 residues. The CDR3 is CASSQGQTREQYF. The CDR3 nucleotides read TGCGCCAGCAGCCAAGGACAGACCCGCGAGCAGTACTTC.

This clonotype was picked up many times. V and J are TRBV7-9 and TRBJ2-7; TRBD1 matches 10 bases. V shed 5 bases, J shed 6 bases, and the junction held 10 bases outside the gene matches. CDR1 is SEHNR and CDR2 is FQNEAQ in the germline V gene (reference sequence). The CDR3 runs to 15 residues. This CDR3 is CASSPPGQGSSEQYF. The CDR3 bases are TGTGCCAGCAGCCCACCGGGACAGGGGTCAAGCGAGCAGTACTTC.

This chain connects TRBV18 to TRBJ2-7, with 9 bases lining up with TRBD1. Germline lookup yields CDR1 KGHSH and CDR2 LQKENI. The length of the CDR3 is 14 residues. V lost 5 bases and J lost 5; bases outside the gene matches: 7. CDR3 sequence reads: CASSLGQGLDEQYF. In nucleotides, the CDR3 is TGTGCCAGCTCATTGGGACAGGGATTGGACGAGCAGTACTTC. Full variable domain (outside the CDR3, taken from reference TRBV18 and TRBJ2-7): NAGVMQNPRHLVRRRGQEARLRCSPMKGHSHVYWYRQLPEEGLKFMVYLQKENIIDESGMPKERFSAEFPKEGPSILRIQQVVRGDSAAYFCASSLGQGLDEQYFGPGTRLTVT.

This chain uses TRBV30 with TRBJ1-2; 9 nucleotides agree with TRBD1. Germline CDR1 GTSNPN, CDR2 SVGIG (reference sequence). Trimming took 1 base from V and 4 from J; bases not matched to a gene: 1. This CDR3 comprises 13 residues. The CDR3 region is CAWSETGGYGYTF. In DNA form, the CDR3 reads TGTGCCTGGAGTGAGACAGGGGGCTATGGCTACACCTTC.

This clonotype has ten or more counts. The genes are TRBV10-2 and TRBJ2-3; 8 nucleotides line up with TRBD2. This CDR3 comprises 14 residues. Per the germline V gene, CDR1 is WSHSY and CDR2 is SAAADI. After removal of 8 bases from V and 4 bases from J, the junction contained 8 bases not matched to a gene. Here the CDR3 reads CASRRAGGADTQYF. The CDR3 nucleotides read TGCGCCAGCCGGAGGGCGGGAGGCGCAGATACGCAGTATTTT.

This sequence joins TRBV4-2 and TRBJ2-1; D is unclear. The V and J ends lost 0 bases and 9 bases respectively, with 12 bases between them. This CDR3 spans 14 amino acids. The germline V gene has CDR1 LGHNA and CDR2 YNFKEQ. For the CDR3, the DNA is TGTGCCAGCAGCCAAGAGGGCCAGAGGACTGAGCAGTTCTTC. This codes for CASSQEGQRTEQFF.

This clonotype was picked up many times. The chain combines TRBV29-1 with TRBJ2-7, with 9 bases lining up with TRBD1. This CDR3 comprises 14 residues. J gave up 3 bases and V 6 bases, and 9 bases lay outside the gene matches. In germline, CDR1 is SQVTM, CDR2 ANQGSEA. In DNA form, the CDR3 reads TGCAGCGTCACTCCTAGGGACAGGGACTACGAGCAGTACTTC. Residues: CSVTPRDRDYEQYF.

The sample holds a few counts of this clonotype. V gene TRBV7-9 combines with J gene TRBJ1-6; no firm D call. The CDR3 has 12 amino acids. CDR1 and CDR2 from the germline V gene are SEHNR and FQNEAQ (reference sequence). Trimming left V 6 bases short and J 7 bases short, with 7 bases between. CDR3: CASSYINSPLHF. CDR3 DNA sequence: TGTGCCAGCAGTTACATCAATTCACCCCTCCACTTT.

This clonotype was counted at least ten times. The CDR3 sequence: CASGDYTGELFF. CDR3 DNA: TGTGCCAGCGGGGATTACACCGGGGAGCTGTTTTTT. The J gene is TRBJ2-2, the V gene TRBV6-1, with D unresolved. Germline loops: CDR1 MNHNS, CDR2 SASEGT. Trimming removed 8 bases at V and 3 bases at J, with 7 bases between. The CDR3 covers 12 residues.

This clonotype appeared once. The chain carries TRBV21-1 and TRBJ1-1; TRBD1, the table's D call, was not compared with the DNA. TRBV21-1 is flagged as a pseudogene. The CDR3 has 15 residues. The chain's CDR3 is CASSTSIRENTEAFF. Here the CDR3 DNA reads TGTGCCAGCAGCACCTCGATCAGGGAGAACACTGAAGCTTTCTTT.

This clonotype was found many times. The chain has TRBV7-9 and TRBJ2-3, with D tentatively TRBD1 (6 bases). Germline CDR1 is SEHNR and CDR2 is FQNEAQ (reference sequence). The V end lost 5 bases, the J end lost 4 bases, and 16 bases lay between the germline ends. The CDR3 is 15 amino acids. DNA for the CDR3: TGTGCCAGCAGCGCAGACAGGTTCGGCGCAGATACGCAGTATTTT. Translating it yields CASSADRFGADTQYF.

The J gene is TRBJ1-1, the V gene TRBV27; 7 bases are shared with TRBD1. Trimming took 4 bases from V and 0 from J; bases not matched to a gene: 5. CDR1 and CDR2 (germline): MNHEY, SMNVEV (reference sequence). The CDR3 loop spans 15 amino acids. The CDR3 protein is CASSYLGGVNTEAFF. The CDR3 nucleotides are TGTGCCAGCAGTTACCTAGGGGGCGTGAACACTGAAGCTTTCTTT.